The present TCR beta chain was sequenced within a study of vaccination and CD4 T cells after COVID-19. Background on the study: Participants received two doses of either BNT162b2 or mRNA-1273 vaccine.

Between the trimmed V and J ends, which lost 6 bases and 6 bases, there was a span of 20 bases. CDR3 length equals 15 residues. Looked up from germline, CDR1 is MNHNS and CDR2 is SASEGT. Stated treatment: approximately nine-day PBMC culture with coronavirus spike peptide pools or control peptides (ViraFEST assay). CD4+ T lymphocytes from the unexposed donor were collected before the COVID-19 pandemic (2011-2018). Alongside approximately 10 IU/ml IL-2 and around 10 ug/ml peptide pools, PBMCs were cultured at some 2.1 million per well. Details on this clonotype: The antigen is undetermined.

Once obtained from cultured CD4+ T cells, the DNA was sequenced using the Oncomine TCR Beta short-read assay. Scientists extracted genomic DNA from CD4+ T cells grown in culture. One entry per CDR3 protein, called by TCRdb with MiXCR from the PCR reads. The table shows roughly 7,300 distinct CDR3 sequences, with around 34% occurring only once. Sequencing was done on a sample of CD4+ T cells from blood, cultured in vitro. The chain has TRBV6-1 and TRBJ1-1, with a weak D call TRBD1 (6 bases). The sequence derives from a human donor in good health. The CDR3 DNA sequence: TGTGCCAGCAGCGAGGGAACAGGGCTCCTGTCTGAAGCTTTCTTT. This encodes CASSEGTGLLSEAFF.